This entry lists 29 T cell receptor beta chains sequenced from one sample in a study of patients and donors after allogeneic stem cell transplantation. TCRdb re-called the RT-PCR reads with MiXCR, one entry per CDR3 protein. The sample lists 150,000 to 200,000 distinct CDR3 sequences; less than 45% were seen once. Material: blood, either unsorted or a sorted T cell fraction (not recorded which). The origin of the receptors is a human donor who was either an allogeneic HSCT recipient or a stem cell or donor lymphocyte infusion donor (not recorded which). It is not recorded whose cells these are; they may come from a transplant donor.

This clonotype was recorded a few times. The V gene is TRBV4-3, the J gene TRBJ2-3, with 12 bases identical to TRBD2. The germline V gene encodes CDR1 LGHNA and CDR2 YSLEER. The V segment lost 4 bases and the J segment 3 bases; nucleotides outside the gene matches: 5. The CDR3 is 16 amino acids. This chain's CDR3 is CASSLELAGGTDTQYF. CDR3 DNA: TGCGCCAGCAGCCTGGAGCTAGCGGGAGGGACAGATACGCAGTATTTT.

The rearrangement links TRBV5-1 to TRBJ2-7; D gene uncertain. V was clipped by 0 bases and J by 5 bases, with 9 bases between them. Per germline, CDR1 SGHRS and CDR2 YFSETQ. This CDR3 contains 13 residues. The CDR3 sequence is CASSLGPRDEQYF. DNA for the CDR3: TGCGCCAGCAGCTTGGGACCCCGGGACGAGCAGTACTTC.

This sequence joins TRBV7-8 and TRBJ2-3; 7 bases align to TRBD2. Germline trimming cut 7 bases from V and 2 bases from J; bases unmatched to any gene: 15. CDR1 is SGHVS, CDR2 FQNEAQ, per germline. The CDR3 loop spans 17 amino acids. The CDR3 region has the DNA TGTGCCAGCACGCGGGAGAGACGCAAACCTAACACAGATACGCAGTATTTT. Its protein product is CASTRERRKPNTDTQYF.

The rearrangement uses TRBV7-2 and TRBJ2-1, with 7 bases aligning to TRBD2. Unmatched junction bases numbered 5, after V lost 5 bases and J lost 4 bases. The length of the CDR3 is 14 residues. The germline V gene has CDR1 SGHTA and CDR2 FQGNSA. CDR3 in DNA: TGTGCCAGCAGCCTCATAGCGGGTTACAATGAGCAGTTCTTC. Amino acid sequence: CASSLIAGYNEQFF.

The V gene is TRBV29-1, the J gene TRBJ1-1, with D possibly matching TRBD1 (5 bases). V was trimmed by 7 bases and J by 2 bases, leaving 11 bases between them. Germline-derived CDR1 and CDR2 are SQVTM and ANQGSEA. The CDR3 sequence is 12 residues long. This chain's CDR3 is CSAPQVNTEAFF. The CDR3 coding sequence is TGCAGCGCCCCACAGGTAAACACTGAAGCTTTCTTT. Supplemented by reference TRBV29-1 and TRBJ1-1, the full variable domain reads SAVISQKPSRDICQRGTSLTIQCQVDSQVTMMFWYRQQPGQSLTLIATANQGSEATYESGFVIDKFPISRPNLTFSTLTVSNMSPEDSSIYLCSAPQVNTEAFFGQGTRLTVV.

The rearrangement links TRBV5-1 to TRBJ2-7; 9 positions agree with TRBD2. Germline loops: CDR1 SGHRS, CDR2 YFSETQ. With 4 bases clipped from V and 2 bases from J, the junction kept 7 bases outside the gene matches. This CDR3 contains 15 residues. CDR3 region: CASSPRTSEAYEQYF. Here the CDR3 DNA reads TGCGCCAGCAGCCCCCGGACTAGCGAAGCCTACGAGCAGTACTTC.

The chain carries TRBV20-1 and TRBJ1-1; perhaps TRBD1 as D (5 bases). Germline CDR1 and CDR2: DFQATT and SNEGSKA (reference sequence). V was pared by 3 bases and J by 1 base, with 12 bases between. CDR3 length: 14 residues. This CDR3 reads CSASLPGGNTEAFF. The CDR3 nucleotides are TGCAGTGCTAGCCTGCCCGGGGGGAACACTGAAGCTTTCTTT.

This clonotype was counted between two and nine times. The V gene is TRBV12-3 or TRBV12-4, the J gene TRBJ2-7; 12 nucleotides agree with TRBD2. The CDR3 consists of 16 residues. Germline trimming cut 4 bases from V and 0 bases from J; bases unmatched to any gene: 4. CDR3 sequence: CASSSLAGGPSYEQYF. The DNA of the CDR3 is TGTGCCAGCAGTTCCCTAGCGGGAGGGCCCTCCTACGAGCAGTACTTC.

The chain couples TRBV4-1 to TRBJ1-2, with D perhaps TRBD1 (6 bases). V gave up 6 bases and J gave up 6 bases, with 14 bases separating them. The germline gives CDR1 MGHRA, CDR2 YSYEKL. The CDR3 runs to 13 residues. The CDR3 nucleotides are TGCGCCAGCAGGCTAACACAGGGCGATGGCTACACCTTC. Translated: CASRLTQGDGYTF.

The table lists this clonotype with a few counts. The genes are TRBV30 and TRBJ1-2; tentative D call: TRBD1 (5 bases). This CDR3 is 13 amino acids long. Per germline, CDR1 GTSNPN and CDR2 SVGIG (reference sequence). The V end lost 0 bases, the J end lost 4 bases, and 9 bases lay between the germline ends. CDR3 region: CAWSVGGGYGYTF. DNA for the CDR3: TGTGCCTGGAGTGTGGGGGGTGGCTATGGCTACACCTTC.

Only one count was recorded for this clonotype. V and J are TRBV29-1 and TRBJ1-1; 8 positions match TRBD1. Germline assignment: CDR1 SQVTM and CDR2 ANQGSEA. The CDR3 runs to 12 residues. Unmatched junction bases numbered 4, after V lost 6 bases and J lost 4 bases. Written as DNA, the CDR3 is TGCAGCGTGGGGACAGGTATCACTGAAGCTTTCTTT. It is translated as CSVGTGITEAFF.

The V and J genes are TRBV29-1 and TRBJ2-2; no definite D call. V lost 0 bases to trimming and J lost 6 bases, with 5 bases between them. Germline V lookup: CDR1 SQVTM, CDR2 ANQGSEA. The CDR3 has 12 residues. The CDR3 loop reads CSVEEGPGELFF. For the CDR3, the DNA is TGCAGCGTTGAAGAGGGTCCCGGGGAGCTGTTTTTT.

The J gene is TRBJ2-5, the V gene TRBV7-8, with TRBD1 identical over 9 bases. The CDR3 is 15 amino acids. CDR1 SGHVS and CDR2 FQNEAQ come from the germline V gene. Losses at the gene ends were 5 bases for V and 5 bases for J; bases not matched to a gene: 9. CDR3: CASSPRTGDLETQYF. CDR3 coding DNA: TGTGCCAGCAGCCCAAGGACAGGGGATTTGGAGACCCAGTACTTC.

This clonotype appeared a few times. The J gene is TRBJ1-1, the V gene TRBV11-2, with D tentatively TRBD1 (6 bases). Germline CDR1 SGHAT, CDR2 FQNNGV. Between the trimmed V and J ends, which lost 1 base and 7 bases, there was a span of 10 bases. The CDR3 covers 13 residues. CDR3 amino acids: CASSLARGGEAFF. As DNA, the CDR3 is TGTGCCAGCAGCTTAGCCAGGGGAGGTGAAGCTTTCTTT. The full variable domain, in which reference TRBV11-2 and TRBJ1-1 provide the parts outside the CDR3, is EAGVAQSPRYKIIEKRQSVAFWCNPISGHATLYWYQQILGQGPKLLIQFQNNGVVDDSQLPKDRFSAERLKGVDSTLKIQPAKLEDSAVYLCASSLARGGEAFFGQGTRLTVV.

This chain joins TRBV5-6 and TRBJ1-5; D unclear. The CDR3 extends over 14 amino acids. Germline V gene sequence: CDR1 SGHDT, CDR2 YYEEEE. V was trimmed by 0 bases and J by 7 bases, leaving 11 bases between them. The CDR3 here is CASSLARAEQPQHF. DNA of the CDR3: TGTGCCAGCAGCTTGGCGAGGGCCGAACAGCCCCAGCATTTT.

The gene calls are TRBV12-3 or TRBV12-4 and TRBJ2-4, with D perhaps assigned TRBD1 or TRBD2 (5 bases each). The CDR3 runs 14 residues. The V end lost 5 bases, the J end lost 6 bases, and 14 bases lay between the germline ends. CDR3 sequence (DNA): TGTGCCAGCAGTCTTCAGGGTGAGGGAAACATTCAGTACTTC. This gives the protein CASSLQGEGNIQYF.

The J gene is TRBJ2-7, the V gene TRBV27; 10 positions agree with TRBD1. The CDR3 covers 15 residues. Losses at the gene ends were 5 bases for V and 2 bases for J; bases not matched to a gene: 6. The germline V gene encodes CDR1 MNHEY and CDR2 SMNVEV (reference sequence). CDR3 region: CASSTPGTGAYEQYF. DNA of the CDR3: TGTGCCAGCAGTACCCCCGGGACAGGGGCCTACGAGCAGTACTTC.

This chain joins TRBV3-1 and TRBJ2-5; TRBD2 agrees at 7 bases. The germline V gene encodes CDR1 LGHDT and CDR2 YNNKEL (reference sequence). CDR3 length: 15 residues. The V segment lost 0 bases and the J segment 5 bases; nucleotides outside the gene matches: 6. CDR3 protein: CASSQDPSGGETQYF. CDR3 sequence (DNA): TGTGCCAGCAGCCAAGACCCTAGCGGTGGGGAGACCCAGTACTTC.

This clonotype was counted only a few times. The chain recombines TRBV6-2 or TRBV6-3 with TRBJ1-1; D unclear. The CDR3 sequence is 13 residues long. Trimming shortened V by 2 bases and J by 5 bases, and 9 bases separated the two germline ends. Germline-derived CDR1 and CDR2 are MNHEY and SVGEGT. For the CDR3, the DNA is TGTGCCAGCAGTTACGGGATCAATACTGAAGCTTTCTTT. This codes for CASSYGINTEAFF.

The V gene is TRBV12-3 or TRBV12-4, the J gene TRBJ1-4; D possibly corresponds to TRBD1 (5 bases). Trimming removed 4 bases from V and 5 bases from J, with 17 bases in between. This CDR3 spans 16 amino acids. CDR3 amino acids: CASSSMGLEGNEKLFF. CDR3 in DNA: TGTGCCAGCAGTTCGATGGGGCTGGAAGGGAATGAAAAACTGTTTTTT.

This clonotype occurred a few times. This sequence joins TRBV3-1 and TRBJ2-1; 12 nucleotides agree with TRBD2. The CDR3 has 16 residues. Unmatched junction bases numbered 10, after V lost 6 bases and J lost 7 bases. Germline loops: CDR1 LGHDT, CDR2 YNNKEL (reference sequence). The CDR3 sequence is CASSSRASGRGNEQFF. Written as DNA, the CDR3 is TGTGCCAGCAGTTCCCGGGCTAGCGGGAGGGGTAATGAGCAGTTCTTC.

The rearrangement joins TRBV27 to TRBJ2-7; 9 bases are a match to TRBD1. This CDR3 region has 14 residues. Germline loops: CDR1 MNHEY, CDR2 SMNVEV (reference sequence). With V trimmed by 2 bases and J by 9 bases, 8 bases remained unmatched. CDR3 in DNA: TGTGCCAGCAGTTTAGGGACAGGGCGGACTAGGCAGTACTTC. It codes for CASSLGTGRTRQYF.

This clonotype was observed a few times. V usage is TRBV19 and J usage is TRBJ1-1; 8 bases agree with TRBD1. With 9 bases clipped from V and 0 bases from J, the junction kept 9 bases outside the gene matches. The germline gives CDR1 LNHDA, CDR2 SQIVND (reference sequence). The CDR3 consists of 15 residues. CDR3 region: CASTDRGGMNTEAFF. The CDR3 coding sequence is TGTGCCAGCACAGACAGGGGAGGCATGAACACTGAAGCTTTCTTT.

The rearrangement uses TRBV7-2 and TRBJ1-2, with D uncertain. The germline CDR1 and CDR2 sequences are SGHTA and FQGNSA. The V end was cut by 7 bases, the J end by 3 bases, with 18 bases between. The length of the CDR3 is 15 residues. CDR3 DNA sequence: TGTGCCAGCATCTTGCGAAGAGGCGGCCACTATGGCTACACCTTC. Translation: CASILRRGGHYGYTF. Combining the CDR3 with reference TRBV7-2 and TRBJ1-2 gives the whole variable domain GAGVSQSPSNKVTEKGKDVELRCDPISGHTALYWYRQSLGQGLEFLIYFQGNSAPDKSGLPSDRFSAERTGGSVSTLTIQRTQQEDSAVYLCASILRRGGHYGYTFGSGTRLTVV.

The chain links TRBV7-2 to TRBJ2-1; no definite D call. CDR3 size: 13 residues. CDR1 is SGHTA, CDR2 FQGNSA, per germline. Trimming cost V 1 base and J 5 bases, with 6 bases left between them. This CDR3 reads CASSLEHNNEQFF. The CDR3 DNA follows: TGTGCCAGCAGCTTAGAACATAACAATGAGCAGTTCTTC.

Of note for this clonotype: The germline gene is not matched at one end of the junction; a read error may be the cause. The chain is built from TRBV7-7 and TRBJ2-1, with a weak D call TRBD1 (6 bases). The CDR3 runs 14 residues. Germline-derived CDR1 and CDR2 are SSHAT and FNYEAQ (reference sequence). DNA for the CDR3: TGTGCTAGCAGCGCCGTCCTTACAGGGAATGAGCAGTTCTTC. Translation gives CASSAVLTGNEQFF.

The rearrangement uses TRBV4-2 and TRBJ2-7, with 7 bases matching TRBD2. The germline CDR1 and CDR2 sequences are LGHNA and YNFKEQ. This CDR3 is built from 17 residues. After removal of 1 base from V and 3 bases from J, the junction contained 12 bases not matched to a gene. CDR3 sequence reads: CASSQGVGLVGYYEQYF. CDR3 nucleotides: TGTGCCAGCAGCCAAGGTGTCGGACTAGTCGGCTACTACGAGCAGTACTTC.

This rearrangement joins TRBV9 to TRBJ1-1; D is ambiguous. Per germline, CDR1 SGDLS and CDR2 YYNGEE. The CDR3 contains 14 residues. V lost 4 bases and J lost 8, with 18 bases in between. The CDR3 loop is CASSFGRESYEAFF. In DNA form, the CDR3 reads TGTGCCAGCAGCTTCGGACGGGAGAGTTACGAAGCTTTCTTT. Full variable domain (outside the CDR3, taken from reference TRBV9 and TRBJ1-1): DSGVTQTPKHLITATGQRVTLRCSPRSGDLSVYWYQQSLDQGLQFLIQYYNGEERAKGNILERFSAQQFPDLHSELNLSSLELGDSALYFCASSFGRESYEAFFGQGTRLTVV.

The chain couples TRBV27 to TRBJ1-4, with a possible D match to TRBD1 (6 bases). Germline loops: CDR1 MNHEY, CDR2 SMNVEV (reference sequence). Trimming took off 6 bases at V and 5 bases at J, with 19 bases between the two ends. The CDR3 is 16 residues long. The CDR3 is CASSRAPGHQNEKLFF. CDR3 nucleotides: TGTGCCAGCAGCCGAGCCCCGGGACACCAAAATGAAAAACTGTTTTTT.